This T cell receptor beta chain was profiled in a study of blood T cells in healthy people across ages. Germline CDR1 is MNHEY and CDR2 is SVGAGI. This CDR3 spans 13 amino acids. The authors ran a second PCR of about 6 to 11 cycles using a sample-barcoded 5' primer and a J-beta primer mix. The study obtained at least 2.5 million CDR3-containing paired-end reads from every sample. TCRdb reprocessed the 5' RACE reads with MiXCR, giving one entry per CDR3 protein. The sample lists about 620,000 distinct CDR3 sequences; over 40% were seen once. Study-level findings and limits: Estimates drawn from one million T cells were deemed to understate diversity. Measured against age, TCR beta diversity per million T cells decreased in a roughly linear manner.

Note on this clonotype: Its antigen is unknown. Relative to the germline gene, one junction end is altered; a read error may explain this.

The clonotype was recovered from a woman of 80 years or more in good health. The chain couples TRBV6-5 to TRBJ2-7; possible D gene TRBD1, 6 bases. Source material: blood. For the CDR3, the DNA is TGTGCCAGCAGTGACTCACAGGGCTACGAGCAGTACTTC. This codes for CASSDSQGYEQYF.